This entry lists 11 T cell receptor beta chains sequenced from one sample in a study of blood T cell repertoires in COVID-19. Using immunoSEQ multiplex PCR, the repertoire was profiled, and TCRdb retains in-frame clones only, with some absent. The repertoire includes about 200,000 clones, around 90% of them detected once, and approximately 0.62% sits in the top ten. Sequencing input: peripheral blood. The receptors come from a man in his fifties or sixties with acute or convalescent COVID-19.

The J gene is TRBJ2-5, the V gene TRBV18; the D is unclear. Germline CDR1 and CDR2: KGHSH and LQKENI. This CDR3 is 13 amino acids long. The V and J ends lost 0 bases and 5 bases respectively, with 7 bases between them. CDR3 sequence: CASSPPGEETQYF. Here the CDR3 DNA reads TGTGCCAGCTCACCACCCGGAGAGGAGACCCAGTACTTC.

The gene calls are TRBV7-8 and TRBJ1-1, with 8 bases identical to TRBD1. CDR1 is SGHVS and CDR2 is FQNEAQ in the germline V gene. This CDR3 contains 12 residues. Unmatched junction bases numbered 4, after V lost 3 bases and J lost 10 bases. CDR3: CASSFLGQVAFF. The CDR3 bases are TGTGCCAGCAGCTTCTTGGGACAGGTAGCTTTCTTT.

The chain has TRBV7-8 and TRBJ1-1; tentatively, D is TRBD1 (5 bases). Germline-derived CDR1 and CDR2 are SGHVS and FQNEAQ. This CDR3 comprises 13 residues. With 3 bases removed from V and 4 bases from J, the gap between germline ends came to 9 bases. CDR3 sequence reads: CASSFQGGTEAFF. CDR3 nucleotide sequence: TGTGCCAGCAGCTTTCAGGGCGGCACTGAAGCTTTCTTT.

This sequence joins TRBV11-3 and TRBJ2-3; the D gene is possibly TRBD1 (5 bases). The CDR3 contains 14 residues. Germline V gene lookup returns CDR1 SGHNT and CDR2 YENEEA. Trimming shortened V by 5 bases and J by 2 bases, and 11 bases separated the two germline ends. The CDR3 loop is CASSPRQSTDTQYF. CDR3 nucleotide sequence: TGTGCCAGCAGCCCCCGACAGTCCACAGATACGCAGTATTTT.

The chain links TRBV7-2 to TRBJ2-4; D not resolved. CDR1 and CDR2 from the germline V gene are SGHTA and FQGNSA. The length of the CDR3 is 16 residues. Trimming removed 1 base from V and 0 bases from J, with 10 bases in between. The DNA of the CDR3 is TGTGCCAGCAGCTTAGTGCCGGGTTTAGCCAAAAACATTCAGTACTTC. It specifies CASSLVPGLAKNIQYF.

This chain joins TRBV28 and TRBJ1-1; a possible D gene is TRBD1 (5 bases). Germline V gene data show CDR1 as MDHEN and CDR2 as SYDVKM. The CDR3 extends over 16 amino acids. The V and J ends lost 5 bases and 2 bases respectively, with 18 bases between them. DNA for the CDR3: TGTGCCAGCAGTCCCCTAAGCAGGGAGGGTAACACTGAAGCTTTCTTT. It specifies CASSPLSREGNTEAFF.

This clone has just one count. This sequence joins TRBV4-1 and TRBJ2-7, with 12 positions matching TRBD1. The V gene's germline CDR1 is MGHRA and CDR2 YSYEKL. The CDR3 totals 17 residues. V gave up 1 base and J gave up 4 bases; unmatched junction bases: 8. CDR3 DNA sequence: TGCGCCAGCAGCCAAGGGCCGGGACAGGGGGCTCTTTACGAGCAGTACTTC. This gives the protein CASSQGPGQGALYEQYF.

In DNA form, the CDR3 reads TGTGCCAGCAGCCATAGCCGCGGTGGTGGGAACACTGAAGCTTTCTTT. Protein sequence: CASSHSRGGGNTEAFF. This chain connects TRBV7-9 to TRBJ1-1, with unresolved D. The CDR3 runs to 16 residues. Germline V CDR1 and CDR2: SEHNR, FQNEAQ (reference sequence). Between the trimmed V and J ends, which lost 5 bases and 1 base, there was a span of 17 bases. Combining the CDR3 with reference TRBV7-9 and TRBJ1-1 gives the whole variable domain DTGVSQNPRHKITKRGQNVTFRCDPISEHNRLYWYRQTLGQGPEFLTYFQNEAQLEKSRLLSDRFSAERPKGSFSTLEIQRTEQGDSAMYLCASSHSRGGGNTEAFFGQGTRLTVV.

The chain employs TRBV11-2 and TRBJ1-6; D unclear. Germline assignment: CDR1 SGHAT and CDR2 FQNNGV. There are 15 residues in the CDR3. V lost 4 bases and J 9 bases, leaving 16 bases between the germline ends. The CDR3 sequence is CASSSGPNRVSPLHF. CDR3 DNA sequence: TGTGCCAGCAGCTCGGGTCCTAACCGGGTTTCACCCCTCCACTTT.

This sequence joins TRBV7-3 and TRBJ2-1; D is undetermined. The CDR3 runs 13 residues. Germline V gene data show CDR1 as SGHTA and CDR2 as FQGTGA. The V and J ends lost 2 bases and 7 bases respectively, with 9 bases between them. The CDR3 nucleotides are TGTGCCAGCAGCTTAGTCTCCCTGAATGAGCAGTTCTTC. It codes for CASSLVSLNEQFF.

This clone was counted a single time. The gene calls are TRBV6-6 and TRBJ2-7; tentative D call: TRBD1 (5 bases). Germline values: CDR1 MNHNY, CDR2 SVGAGI (reference sequence). The CDR3 consists of 16 residues. Trimming pared 5 bases from V and 0 bases from J, leaving 17 bases between. DNA for the CDR3: TGTGCCAGCAGTAAAACTGACAGAACGAGCTCCTACGAGCAGTACGTC. Translated: CASSKTDRTSSYEQYV.